The present TCR beta chain was sequenced within a study of T cells after yellow fever vaccination. Looking at the study overall: In the case of low-cell-number fractions, SMART-Seq v4 Ultra Low Input was used for preparation.

The study made its TCR cDNA through 5'RACE template switching. That step introduced a universal primer site along with UMIs. MiXCR, applied by TCRdb to the 5' RACE reads, yields one record per CDR3 protein. The table includes 300,000 to 400,000 distinct CDR3 sequences, about 8.7% detected once. V dropped 5 bases and J dropped 1; count of bases not matched to a gene: 12. The germline V gene has CDR1 KGHDR and CDR2 SFDVKD. There are 18 residues in the CDR3. This sequence was found in a man aged 18 to 29 who received the YFV17D yellow fever vaccine. This chain connects TRBV24-1 to TRBJ2-2; TRBD1 aligns across 7 bases. The material sequenced was PBMCs, taken on the day of the first yellow fever vaccination. CDR3 amino acids: CATSADNRDRENTGELFF. The CDR3 DNA sequence: TGTGCCACCAGTGCCGACAACCGGGACAGAGAGAACACCGGGGAGCTGTTTTTT.